This TCR beta chain was found in a study of CD8 T cells in ankylosing spondylitis. Via MiXCR, TCRdb re-called the 5' RACE reads, giving one row per CDR3 protein. The table shows some 140,000 distinct CDR3 sequences, with about 7% occurring only once. V lost 6 bases and J 1 base, leaving 13 bases between the germline ends. This CDR3 region has 14 residues. The sequencing sample was made of blood, either unsorted or a sorted T cell fraction (not recorded which). The clonotype comes from a female donor with ankylosing spondylitis or in good health (not recorded which). V gene TRBV12-3 or TRBV12-4 combines with J gene TRBJ2-7, with D uncertain. CDR3 sequence (DNA): TGTGCCAGCAGGGTAGGGCCTGGGTCCTACGAGCAGTACTTC. It encodes CASRVGPGSYEQYF.